This T cell receptor beta chain was documented in a study of blood T cell repertoires in COVID-19. This CDR3 has 17 residues. Germline V gene lookup returns CDR1 SGHRS and CDR2 YFSETQ. V shed 4 bases, J shed 0 bases, and the junction held 2 bases outside the gene matches. In the original processing: Quantification of nucleated cells was approximated via reference gene primer amplification. Libraries were prepared by immunoSEQ multiplex PCR; TCRdb keeps only in-frame clonotypes and omits some of them. The DNA gave D and trimming, while V, J and clone size come from that table. The sample has about 200,000 clones; 85% are singletons. Adults between roughly 18 and 89 years of age took part from fewer than 30 US areas. Participants had their cohort set by participant-reported clinical history. Recovered participants had two consecutive negative NP/OP PCR tests, healthcare professional clearance, or symptom resolution.

V is TRBV5-1 and J is TRBJ2-1; 15 bases fit TRBD2. Sequencing input: PBMCs or T cells enriched from blood (not recorded which). This TCR came from a man aged 40-55 years who had recovered from COVID-19. As DNA, the CDR3 is TGCGCCAGCAGCGGACTAGCGGGAGGGAGCTCCTACAATGAGCAGTTCTTC. Its translation is CASSGLAGGSSYNEQFF.